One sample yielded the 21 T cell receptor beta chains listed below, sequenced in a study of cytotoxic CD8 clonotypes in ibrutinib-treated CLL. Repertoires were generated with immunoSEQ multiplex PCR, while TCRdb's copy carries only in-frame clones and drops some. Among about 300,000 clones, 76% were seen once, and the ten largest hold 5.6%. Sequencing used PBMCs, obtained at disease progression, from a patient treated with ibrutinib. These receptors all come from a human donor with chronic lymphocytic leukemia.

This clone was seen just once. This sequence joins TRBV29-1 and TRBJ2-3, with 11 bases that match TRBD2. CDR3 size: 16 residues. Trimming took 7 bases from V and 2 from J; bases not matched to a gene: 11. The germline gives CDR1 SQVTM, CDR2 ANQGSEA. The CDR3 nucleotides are TGCAGCGCTAACGGGGGGACTAGCGGATACACAGATACGCAGTATTTT. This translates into CSANGGTSGYTDTQYF.

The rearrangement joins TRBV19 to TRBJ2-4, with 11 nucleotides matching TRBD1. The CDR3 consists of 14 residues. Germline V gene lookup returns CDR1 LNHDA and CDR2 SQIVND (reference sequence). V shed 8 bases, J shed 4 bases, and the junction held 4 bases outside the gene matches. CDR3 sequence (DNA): TGTGCCAGTCGGGACAGGGGGAAGAAAAACATTCAGTACTTC. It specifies CASRDRGKKNIQYF.

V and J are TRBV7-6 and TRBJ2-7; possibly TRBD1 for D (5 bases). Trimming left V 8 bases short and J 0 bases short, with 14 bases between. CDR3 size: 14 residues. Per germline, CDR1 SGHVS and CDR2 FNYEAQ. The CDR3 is CASATETASYEQYF. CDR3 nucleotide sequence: TGTGCCAGCGCGACTGAGACAGCCTCCTACGAGCAGTACTTC.

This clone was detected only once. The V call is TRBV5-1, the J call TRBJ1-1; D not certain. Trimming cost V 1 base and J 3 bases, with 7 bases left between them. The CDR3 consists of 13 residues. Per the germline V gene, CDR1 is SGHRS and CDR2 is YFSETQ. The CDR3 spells CASSLTPDTEAFF. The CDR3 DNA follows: TGCGCCAGCAGCTTGACACCCGACACTGAAGCTTTCTTT. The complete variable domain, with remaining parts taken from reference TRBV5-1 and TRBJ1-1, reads KAGVTQTPRYLIKTRGQQVTLSCSPISGHRSVSWYQQTPGQGLQFLFEYFSETQRNKGNFPGRFSGRQFSNSRSEMNVSTLELGDSALYLCASSLTPDTEAFFGQGTRLTVV.

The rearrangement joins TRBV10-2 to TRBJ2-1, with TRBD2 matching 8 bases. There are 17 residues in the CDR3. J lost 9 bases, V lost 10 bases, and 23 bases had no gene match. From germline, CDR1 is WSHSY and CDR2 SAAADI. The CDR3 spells CATKRRTMTSELAEQFF. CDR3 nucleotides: TGCGCCACCAAAAGGCGGACAATGACTAGCGAATTGGCTGAGCAGTTCTTC.

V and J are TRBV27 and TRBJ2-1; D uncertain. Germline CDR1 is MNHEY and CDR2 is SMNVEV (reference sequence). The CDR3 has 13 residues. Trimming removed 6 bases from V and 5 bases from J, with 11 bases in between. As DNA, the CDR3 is TGTGCCAGCAGCTCCGGAAAGAACAATGAGCAGTTCTTC. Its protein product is CASSSGKNNEQFF.

The CDR3 region has the DNA TGTGCCAGCAGTGCCCAAGCCCCCGATACGCAGTATTTT. Translated: CASSAQAPDTQYF. The chain uses TRBV6-1 and TRBJ2-3; D uncertain. The length of the CDR3 is 13 residues. The V and J ends lost 4 bases and 6 bases respectively, with 11 bases between them. Per the germline V gene, CDR1 is MNHNS and CDR2 is SASEGT.

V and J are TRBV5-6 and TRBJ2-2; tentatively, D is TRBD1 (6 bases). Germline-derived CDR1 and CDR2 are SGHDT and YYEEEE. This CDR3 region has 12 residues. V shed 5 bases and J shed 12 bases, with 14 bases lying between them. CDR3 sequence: CASRQGRQKLFF. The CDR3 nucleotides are TGTGCCAGCAGACAGGGACGTCAGAAGCTGTTTTTT. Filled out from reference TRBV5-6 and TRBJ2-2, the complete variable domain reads DAGVTQSPTHLIKTRGQQVTLRCSPKSGHDTVSWYQQALGQGPQFIFQYYEEEERQRGNFPDRFSGHQFPNYSSELNVNALLLGDSALYLCASRQGRQKLFFGEGSRLTVL.

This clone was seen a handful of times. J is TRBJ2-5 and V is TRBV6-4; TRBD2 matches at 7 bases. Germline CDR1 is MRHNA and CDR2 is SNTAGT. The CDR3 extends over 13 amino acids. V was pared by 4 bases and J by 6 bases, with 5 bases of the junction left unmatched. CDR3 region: CASSVAGGQTQYF. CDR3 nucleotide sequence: TGTGCCAGCAGTGTAGCGGGTGGACAGACCCAGTACTTC.

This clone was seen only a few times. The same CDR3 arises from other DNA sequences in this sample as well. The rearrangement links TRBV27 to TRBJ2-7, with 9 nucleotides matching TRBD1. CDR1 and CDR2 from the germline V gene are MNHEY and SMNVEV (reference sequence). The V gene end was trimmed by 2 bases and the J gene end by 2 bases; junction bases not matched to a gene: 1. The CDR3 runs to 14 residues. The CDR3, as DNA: TGTGCCAGCAGTTTAACAGGGGGCGCCTACGAGCAGTACTTC. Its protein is CASSLTGGAYEQYF.

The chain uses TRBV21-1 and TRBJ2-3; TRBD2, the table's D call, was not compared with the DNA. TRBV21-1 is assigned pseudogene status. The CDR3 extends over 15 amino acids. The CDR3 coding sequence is TGTGCCAGCAGCAAAGCTGGATCCCTAGCAGATACGCAGTATTTT. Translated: CASSKAGSLADTQYF.

CDR3 region: CASSRQRDLAKNIQYF. The CDR3 DNA sequence: TGTGCCAGCTCACGGCAGAGGGACCTAGCCAAAAACATTCAGTACTTC. The V and J genes are TRBV18 and TRBJ2-4; D tentatively reads TRBD1 or TRBD2 (5 bases each). Trimming took off 4 bases at V and 0 bases at J, with 13 bases between the two ends. Germline loops: CDR1 KGHSH, CDR2 LQKENI. This CDR3 comprises 16 residues.

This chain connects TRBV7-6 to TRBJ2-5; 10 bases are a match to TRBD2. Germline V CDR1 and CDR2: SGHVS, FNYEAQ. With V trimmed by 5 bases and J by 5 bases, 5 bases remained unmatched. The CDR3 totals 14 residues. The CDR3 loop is CASSNLAGEETQYF. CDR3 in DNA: TGTGCCAGCAGCAACCTAGCGGGAGAGGAGACCCAGTACTTC. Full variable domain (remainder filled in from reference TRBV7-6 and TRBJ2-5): GAGVSQSPRYKVTKRGQDVALRCDPISGHVSLYWYRQALGQGPEFLTYFNYEAQQDKSGLPNDRFSAERPEGSISTLTIQRTEQRDSAMYRCASSNLAGEETQYFGPGTRLLVL.

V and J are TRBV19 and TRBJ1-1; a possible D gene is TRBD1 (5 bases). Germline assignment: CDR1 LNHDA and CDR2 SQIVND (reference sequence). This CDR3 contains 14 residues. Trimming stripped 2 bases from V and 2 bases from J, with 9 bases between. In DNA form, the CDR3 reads TGTGCCAGTAGTATACAGGGACTAAACACTGAAGCTTTCTTT. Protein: CASSIQGLNTEAFF.

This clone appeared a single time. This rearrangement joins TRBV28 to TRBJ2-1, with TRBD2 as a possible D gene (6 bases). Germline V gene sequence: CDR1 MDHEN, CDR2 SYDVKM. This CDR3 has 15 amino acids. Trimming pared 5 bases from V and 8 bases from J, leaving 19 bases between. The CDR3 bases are TGTGCCAGCAGTGGCCCGGGACTTCCAGGCGATGAGCAGTTCTTC. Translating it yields CASSGPGLPGDEQFF.

CDR3 in DNA: TGTGCCAGCAGCCCCAAAGGGGGGGGCGCGGGAGATACGCAGTATTTT. Encoded protein: CASSPKGGGAGDTQYF. This chain joins TRBV9 and TRBJ2-3; weak D call: TRBD2 (7 bases). V was pared by 4 bases and J by 5 bases, with 20 bases between. The CDR3 is made up of 16 amino acids. Germline V CDR1 and CDR2: SGDLS, YYNGEE. Full variable domain (missing parts from reference TRBV9 and TRBJ2-3): DSGVTQTPKHLITATGQRVTLRCSPRSGDLSVYWYQQSLDQGLQFLIQYYNGEERAKGNILERFSAQQFPDLHSELNLSSLELGDSALYFCASSPKGGGAGDTQYFGPGTRLTVL.

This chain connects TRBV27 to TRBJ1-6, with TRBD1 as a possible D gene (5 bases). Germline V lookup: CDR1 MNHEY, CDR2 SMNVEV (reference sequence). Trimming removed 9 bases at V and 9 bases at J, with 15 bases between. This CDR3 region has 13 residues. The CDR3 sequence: CASQARVGSPLHF. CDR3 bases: TGTGCCAGTCAAGCCAGGGTCGGTTCACCCCTCCACTTT.

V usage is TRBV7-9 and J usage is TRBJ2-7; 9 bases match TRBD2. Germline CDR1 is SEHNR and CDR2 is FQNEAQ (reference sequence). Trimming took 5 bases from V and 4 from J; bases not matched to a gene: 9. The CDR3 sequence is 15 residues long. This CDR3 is CASSVIAGVKYEQYF. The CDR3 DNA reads TGTGCCAGCAGCGTGATAGCGGGAGTGAAGTACGAGCAGTACTTC.

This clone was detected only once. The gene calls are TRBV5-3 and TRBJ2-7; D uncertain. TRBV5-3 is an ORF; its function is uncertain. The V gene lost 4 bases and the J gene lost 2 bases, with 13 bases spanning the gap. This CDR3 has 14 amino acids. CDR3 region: CARSNHSDPYEQYF. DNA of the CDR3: TGTGCCAGAAGCAACCACAGTGACCCCTACGAGCAGTACTTC.

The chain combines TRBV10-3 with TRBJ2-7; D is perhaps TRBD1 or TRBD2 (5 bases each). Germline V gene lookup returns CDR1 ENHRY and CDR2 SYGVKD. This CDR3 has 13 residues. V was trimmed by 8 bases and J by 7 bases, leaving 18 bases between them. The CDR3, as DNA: TGTGCCATCGGGACCGGGCCCCCGTTGGAGCAGTACTTC. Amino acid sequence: CAIGTGPPLEQYF.

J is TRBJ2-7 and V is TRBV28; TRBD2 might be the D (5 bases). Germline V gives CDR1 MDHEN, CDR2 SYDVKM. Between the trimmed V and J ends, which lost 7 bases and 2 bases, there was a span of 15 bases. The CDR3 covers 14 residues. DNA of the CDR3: TGTGCCAGCAAAGCTAGCACATTCGCCTACGAGCAGTACTTC. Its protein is CASKASTFAYEQYF.